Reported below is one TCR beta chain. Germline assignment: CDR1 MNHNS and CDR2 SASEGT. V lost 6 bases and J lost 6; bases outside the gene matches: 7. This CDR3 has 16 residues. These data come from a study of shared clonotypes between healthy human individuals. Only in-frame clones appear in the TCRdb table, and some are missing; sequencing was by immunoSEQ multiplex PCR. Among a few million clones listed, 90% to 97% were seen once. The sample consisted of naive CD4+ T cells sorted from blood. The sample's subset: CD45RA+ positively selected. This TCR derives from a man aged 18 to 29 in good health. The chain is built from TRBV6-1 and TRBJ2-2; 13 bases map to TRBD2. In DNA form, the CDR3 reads TGTGCCAGCAGAGAACTAGCGGGAGGGCCCCCCGGGGAGCTGTTTTTT. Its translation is CASRELAGGPPGELFF.